This T cell receptor (beta chain) was identified in a study of PD-L1 blockade in urothelial cancer. Study-level background: Patients went on atezolizumab in about 2014, receiving 1,200 mg intravenously every 3 weeks.

The table came from immunoSEQ multiplex PCR; TCRdb's copy has only in-frame clones and leaves some out. Here the sample spans about 100,000 clones, roughly 88% being singletons. The CDR3 covers 15 residues. V lost 0 bases, J lost 4 bases, and 12 bases lay in between. Germline assignment: CDR1 SGHRS and CDR2 YFSETQ. Patients presented with locally advanced or metastatic urothelial carcinoma. The receptor was isolated from a man aged 45-65 years with urothelial cancer. Sequences were derived from PBMCs, sampled around atezolizumab (anti-PD-L1) treatment. The gene calls are TRBV5-1 and TRBJ2-3; tentative D call: TRBD2 (6 bases). CDR3 protein: CASSLEARDADTQYF. The CDR3, as DNA: TGCGCCAGCAGCTTGGAGGCGCGGGATGCAGATACGCAGTATTTT.